These T cell receptor beta chains were read from a single sample in a study of blood T cell repertoires in COVID-19. Produced via immunoSEQ multiplex PCR; TCRdb's table is partial and in-frame only. Among approximately 90,000 clones listed, around 72% were seen once. What was sequenced was peripheral blood. All receptors derive from a woman aged 80 or over with acute or convalescent COVID-19. Both conserved end residues are part of each CDR3. The D gene is left open where the match is weak. The size entry is marked missing in some rows and otherwise reads once, few, many or a size class.

D gene: -; clone size: -; J gene: TRBJ1-5; V gene: TRBV2; CDR3 protein: CASSPPPGGQPQHF; CDR3 DNA: TGTGCCAGCAGCCCACCCCCGGGAGGGCAGCCCCAGCATTTT
D gene: TRBD1; clone size: -; J gene: TRBJ1-2; V gene: TRBV4-1; CDR3 protein: CASSLTGTGDRYYGYTF; CDR3 DNA: TGCGCCAGCAGCCTCACCGGGACAGGGGATCGCTACTATGGCTACACCTTC
D gene: -; clone size: -; J gene: TRBJ1-2; V gene: TRBV7-3; CDR3 protein: CASSPGPGEDGYTF; CDR3 DNA: TGTGCCAGCAGTCCCGGTCCCGGAGAGGATGGCTACACCTTC
D gene: -; clone size: few; J gene: TRBJ2-7; V gene: TRBV29-1; CDR3 protein: CSVGVGGDYEQYF; CDR3 DNA: TGCAGCGTGGGAGTAGGAGGGGACTACGAGCAGTACTTC
D gene: -; clone size: -; J gene: TRBJ2-2; V gene: TRBV10-3; CDR3 protein: CAISESGRAGELFF; CDR3 DNA: TGTGCCATCAGTGAGTCGGGCAGGGCCGGGGAGCTGTTTTTT
D gene: -; clone size: -; J gene: TRBJ2-1; V gene: TRBV7-2; CDR3 protein: CASSAYTQGSEQFF; CDR3 DNA: TGTGCCAGCAGCGCCTATACTCAGGGAAGCGAGCAGTTCTTC
D gene: -; clone size: -; J gene: TRBJ1-1; V gene: TRBV19; CDR3 protein: CASSRRGITEAFF; CDR3 DNA: TGTGCCAGTAGCCGCAGGGGAATCACTGAAGCTTTCTTT
D gene: TRBD1; clone size: -; J gene: TRBJ1-2; V gene: TRBV6-2/TRBV6-3; CDR3 protein: CASSYPSDQGVYGYTF; CDR3 DNA: TGTGCCAGCAGTTACCCCTCCGACCAGGGGGTCTATGGCTACACCTTC
D gene: TRBD2; clone size: -; J gene: TRBJ2-5; V gene: TRBV11-2; CDR3 protein: CASSPTSDQETQYF; CDR3 DNA: TGTGCCAGCAGCCCGACTAGCGACCAAGAGACCCAGTACTTC
D gene: TRBD2; clone size: -; J gene: TRBJ2-1; V gene: TRBV4-3; CDR3 protein: CASSQDPGGASYNEQFF; CDR3 DNA: TGCGCCAGCAGCCAAGACCCCGGGGGGGCCTCCTACAATGAGCAGTTCTTC
D gene: -; clone size: -; J gene: TRBJ2-3; V gene: TRBV7-2; CDR3 protein: CASSSRRGRYTQYF; CDR3 DNA: TGTGCCAGCAGCTCCCGCCGAGGTCGATATACGCAGTATTTT
D gene: -; clone size: once; J gene: TRBJ2-3; V gene: TRBV24-1; CDR3 protein: CATSEPGTDTQYF; CDR3 DNA: TGTGCCACCAGTGAACCAGGAACAGATACGCAGTATTTT
D gene: TRBD2; clone size: -; J gene: TRBJ2-3; V gene: TRBV5-1; CDR3 protein: CASSLDQRGGRDTDTQYF; CDR3 DNA: TGCGCCAGCAGCTTGGACCAGCGGGGGGGCCGGGACACAGATACGCAGTATTTT
D gene: -; clone size: few; J gene: TRBJ1-1; V gene: TRBV29-1; CDR3 protein: CSALTPGDTEAFF; CDR3 DNA: TGCAGCGCCCTTACGCCAGGGGACACTGAAGCTTTCTTT
D gene: -; clone size: -; J gene: TRBJ2-7; V gene: TRBV5-6; CDR3 protein: CASSLFARRNEQYF; CDR3 DNA: TGTGCCAGCAGCTTATTTGCCAGGAGGAACGAGCAGTACTTC
D gene: TRBD1; clone size: -; J gene: TRBJ1-2; V gene: TRBV14; CDR3 protein: CASSQRQGTWGFYGYTF; CDR3 DNA: TGTGCCAGCAGCCAAAGACAGGGGACTTGGGGGTTTTATGGCTACACCTTC
D gene: -; clone size: -; J gene: TRBJ2-7; V gene: TRBV5-8; CDR3 protein: CASRSIDSAYEQYF; CDR3 DNA: TGTGCCAGCAGATCAATCGACAGTGCCTACGAGCAGTACTTC
D gene: -; clone size: -; J gene: TRBJ1-1; V gene: TRBV9; CDR3 protein: CASSVDLLNTEAFF; CDR3 DNA: TGTGCCAGCAGCGTAGATCTGTTGAACACTGAAGCTTTCTTT
D gene: TRBD1; clone size: -; J gene: TRBJ2-4; V gene: TRBV30; CDR3 protein: CAWTRGTKNIQYF; CDR3 DNA: TGTGCCTGGACCAGGGGGACCAAAAACATTCAGTACTTC
D gene: -; clone size: -; J gene: TRBJ2-1; V gene: TRBV6-6; CDR3 protein: CASSLSFNEQFF; CDR3 DNA: TGTGCCAGCAGTTTGTCTTTTAATGAGCAGTTCTTC
D gene: -; clone size: few; J gene: TRBJ2-2; V gene: TRBV7-3; CDR3 protein: CASSLSGGSNTGELFF; CDR3 DNA: TGTGCCAGCAGCTTAAGTGGGGGGTCGAACACCGGGGAGCTGTTTTTT
D gene: TRBD2; clone size: -; J gene: TRBJ2-5; V gene: TRBV10-3; CDR3 protein: CAIKEGLAGVYQETQYF; CDR3 DNA: TGTGCCATCAAGGAGGGACTAGCGGGGGTGTACCAAGAGACCCAGTACTTC
D gene: -; clone size: many; J gene: TRBJ1-1; V gene: TRBV3-1/TRBV3-2; CDR3 protein: CASSASYRGNTEAFF; CDR3 DNA: TGTGCCAGCAGCGCTAGCTATCGAGGAAACACTGAAGCTTTCTTT
D gene: TRBD1; clone size: -; J gene: TRBJ1-1; V gene: TRBV12-5; CDR3 protein: CASGLATGTGGDTEAFF; CDR3 DNA: TGTGCTAGTGGTTTGGCGACCGGGACAGGGGGTGACACTGAAGCTTTCTTT
D gene: -; clone size: -; J gene: TRBJ1-2; V gene: TRBV6-1; CDR3 protein: CASSEGAGANYGYTF; CDR3 DNA: TGTGCCAGCAGTGAAGGCGCGGGGGCAAACTATGGCTACACCTTC
D gene: -; clone size: -; J gene: TRBJ2-1; V gene: TRBV11-2; CDR3 protein: CASRQGGAWYNEQFF; CDR3 DNA: TGTGCCAGCAGACAGGGGGGGGCTTGGTACAATGAGCAGTTCTTC
D gene: -; clone size: once; J gene: TRBJ2-1; V gene: TRBV21-1; CDR3 protein: CASSKGGSGQGTYNEQFF; CDR3 DNA: TGTGCCAGCAGCAAAGGGGGTTCTGGGCAGGGAACTTACAATGAGCAGTTCTTC
D gene: TRBD1; clone size: -; J gene: TRBJ2-4; V gene: TRBV5-1; CDR3 protein: CASSFLVRGTDIQYF; CDR3 DNA: TGCGCCAGCAGCTTCTTGGTCAGGGGGACGGACATTCAGTACTTC
D gene: TRBD1; clone size: -; J gene: TRBJ1-1; V gene: TRBV18; CDR3 protein: CASSLQQGAGSGAFF; CDR3 DNA: TGTGCCAGCTCACTACAACAGGGGGCCGGCTCTGGAGCTTTCTTT
D gene: -; clone size: -; J gene: TRBJ1-5; V gene: TRBV6-2/TRBV6-3; CDR3 protein: CASSLSRVGQPQHF; CDR3 DNA: TGTGCCAGCAGTTTAAGCAGGGTAGGCCAGCCCCAGCATTTT
D gene: -; clone size: -; J gene: TRBJ1-1; V gene: TRBV25-1; CDR3 protein: CASSPAGGVNTEAFF; CDR3 DNA: TGTGCCAGCAGCCCCGCCGGCGGGGTAAACACTGAAGCTTTCTTT
D gene: TRBD1; clone size: -; J gene: TRBJ1-2; V gene: TRBV9; CDR3 protein: CASSVYGTDSNYGYTF; CDR3 DNA: TGTGCCAGCAGCGTATACGGGACAGATTCTAACTATGGCTACACCTTC